This note documents a single TCR beta chain sequence. Repertoires were generated with immunoSEQ multiplex PCR, while TCRdb's copy carries only in-frame clones and drops some. In the table there are over 250,000 clones, roughly four fifths of which are singletons. These data come from a study of cytotoxic CD8 clonotypes in ibrutinib-treated CLL. Trimming cost V 3 bases and J 0 bases, with 15 bases left between them. The CDR3 is 15 amino acids. Germline CDR1 SQVTM, CDR2 ANQGSEA. This TCR derives from a human donor with chronic lymphocytic leukemia. V and J are TRBV29-1 and TRBJ2-7; D may be TRBD1 (5 bases). The source was PBMCs, collected at disease progression, from a patient treated with ibrutinib. DNA for the CDR3: TGCAGCGTTGAGTTACAGGCGTTCGCCTCCTACGAGCAGTACTTC. This sequence encodes CSVELQAFASYEQYF.